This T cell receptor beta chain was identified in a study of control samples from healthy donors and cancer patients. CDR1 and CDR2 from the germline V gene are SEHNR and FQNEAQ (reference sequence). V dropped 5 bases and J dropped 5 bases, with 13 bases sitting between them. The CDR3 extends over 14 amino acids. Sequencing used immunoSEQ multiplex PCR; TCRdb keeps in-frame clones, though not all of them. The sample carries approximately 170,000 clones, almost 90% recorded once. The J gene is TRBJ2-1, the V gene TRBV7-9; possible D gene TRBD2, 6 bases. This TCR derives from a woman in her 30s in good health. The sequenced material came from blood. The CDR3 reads CASSTGTHHNEQFF. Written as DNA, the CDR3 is TGTGCCAGCAGCACCGGGACTCACCACAATGAGCAGTTCTTC.